The 12 T cell receptor beta chains below were found in one sample sequenced in a study of blood T cell repertoires in COVID-19. TCRdb's copy holds only in-frame clones and misses some; the assay was immunoSEQ multiplex PCR. The repertoire has about 100,000 clones, roughly 84% of them found once; the top ten carry approximately 12%. The sequenced sample was peripheral blood. The source of these receptors is an older woman in a cohort sampled during active or convalescent COVID-19.

This clone was recorded a few times. This sequence joins TRBV27 and TRBJ2-7, with 11 bases lining up with TRBD1. After removal of 0 bases from V and 6 bases from J, the junction contained 4 bases not matched to a gene. CDR3 length: 15 amino acids. Germline V gene lookup returns CDR1 MNHEY and CDR2 SMNVEV (reference sequence). The CDR3 nucleotides are TGTGCCAGCAGTTTATCAGGACAGGGGGCGGGCGAGCAGTACTTC. The encoded protein is CASSLSGQGAGEQYF.

The chain couples TRBV9 to TRBJ2-5; TRBD2 agrees at 10 bases. Germline V gene lookup returns CDR1 SGDLS and CDR2 YYNGEE. Trimming cost V 4 bases and J 4 bases; bases outside gene matches: 7. The CDR3 is 15 amino acids. The CDR3 DNA reads TGTGCCAGCAGCCCCTGGGTAGCGGGGGGAGAGACCCAGTACTTC. Translated, it gives CASSPWVAGGETQYF.

This chain links TRBV10-3 with TRBJ1-1; possibly TRBD1 for D (6 bases). The germline V and J ends were trimmed by 8 bases and 3 bases, with 13 bases remaining between them. This CDR3 is built from 13 residues. Germline values: CDR1 ENHRY, CDR2 SYGVKD. The CDR3 spells CAIGWTDYTEAFF. The CDR3 DNA follows: TGTGCCATCGGGTGGACAGATTACACTGAAGCTTTCTTT.

This rearrangement joins TRBV7-3 to TRBJ1-5, with 8 positions matching TRBD1. Germline CDR1 is SGHTA and CDR2 is FQGTGA. This CDR3 comprises 13 residues. J lost 6 bases, V lost 2 bases, and 0 bases had no gene match. The CDR3 bases are TGTGCCAGCAGCTTAGACAGGGGTCAGCCCCAGCATTTT. The encoded protein is CASSLDRGQPQHF.

The DNA for the CDR3 is TGCAGCGCTGTCATCAACAGGGGTGGGGCGTACGAGCAGTACTTC. This codes for CSAVINRGGAYEQYF. J is TRBJ2-7 and V is TRBV29-1; 7 bases are shared with TRBD1. Germline loops: CDR1 SQVTM, CDR2 ANQGSEA. With 7 bases clipped from V and 4 bases from J, the junction kept 16 bases outside the gene matches. This CDR3 has 15 residues.

The V gene is TRBV6-1, the J gene TRBJ1-6; perhaps TRBD1 as D (5 bases). V dropped 3 bases and J dropped 5 bases, with 5 bases sitting between them. The CDR3 loop spans 13 amino acids. Germline V gives CDR1 MNHNS, CDR2 SASEGT. The CDR3, as DNA: TGTGCCAGCAGTGACAGGGATAATTCACCCCTCCACTTT. It yields the protein CASSDRDNSPLHF.

This clone has only one observation. Other DNA variants within this sample encode the same CDR3. This CDR3 reads CASSRQDTEAFF. The CDR3 DNA is TGTGCCAGCAGCCGACAGGACACTGAAGCTTTCTTT. The rearrangement uses TRBV12-3 or TRBV12-4 and TRBJ1-1; D is perhaps TRBD1 (6 bases). Deletions cut 6 bases from V and 3 bases from J, with 8 bases between. The CDR3 contains 12 residues.

This clone has just one count. The chain carries TRBV19 and TRBJ1-4; a possible D gene is TRBD1 (6 bases). The V gene's germline CDR1 is LNHDA and CDR2 SQIVND (reference sequence). The CDR3 is 14 amino acids. The V end lost 6 bases, the J end lost 6 bases, and 14 bases lay between the germline ends. The CDR3 sequence is CASSPEAGDEKLFF. The CDR3 DNA reads as TGTGCCAGTAGCCCTGAGGCAGGGGATGAAAAACTGTTTTTT.

The chain employs TRBV7-2 and TRBJ2-7, with D possibly being TRBD2 (6 bases). The germline V gene has CDR1 SGHTA and CDR2 FQGNSA. V lost 5 bases to trimming and J lost 7 bases, with 24 bases between them. The CDR3 covers 16 residues. The CDR3 spells CASSLQGGTSAGEQYF. CDR3 bases: TGTGCCAGCAGCCTTCAAGGCGGGACGTCTGCGGGGGAGCAGTACTTC.

The chain joins TRBV18 to TRBJ2-7, with 8 bases lining up with TRBD1. The CDR3 totals 15 residues. Germline V gene lookup returns CDR1 KGHSH and CDR2 LQKENI. The junction had 4 bases not matched to a gene; V was cut back by 2 bases and J by 1 base. The CDR3 protein is CASSPGTGGSYEQYF. As DNA, the CDR3 is TGTGCCAGCTCACCAGGCACAGGGGGATCCTACGAGCAGTACTTC.

This chain links TRBV3-1 (or the pseudogene TRBV3-2) with TRBJ2-7; 8 positions match TRBD2. In germline, CDR1 is LGHDT, CDR2 YNNKEL (reference sequence). This CDR3 contains 14 residues. The junction had 0 bases not matched to a gene; V was cut back by 1 base and J by 1 base. The CDR3 nucleotides are TGTGCCAGCAGCCAAGCGGGGGGGTCCTACGAGCAGTACTTC. It translates to CASSQAGGSYEQYF.

This clone was observed once. The chain employs TRBV28 and TRBJ2-2; 7 bases fit TRBD2. CDR1 MDHEN and CDR2 SYDVKM come from the germline V gene. V shed 8 bases, J shed 5 bases, and the junction held 5 bases outside the gene matches. There are 13 residues in the CDR3. Here the CDR3 reads CASGRADTGELFF. CDR3 bases: TGTGCCAGCGGGAGGGCCGATACCGGGGAGCTGTTTTTT.